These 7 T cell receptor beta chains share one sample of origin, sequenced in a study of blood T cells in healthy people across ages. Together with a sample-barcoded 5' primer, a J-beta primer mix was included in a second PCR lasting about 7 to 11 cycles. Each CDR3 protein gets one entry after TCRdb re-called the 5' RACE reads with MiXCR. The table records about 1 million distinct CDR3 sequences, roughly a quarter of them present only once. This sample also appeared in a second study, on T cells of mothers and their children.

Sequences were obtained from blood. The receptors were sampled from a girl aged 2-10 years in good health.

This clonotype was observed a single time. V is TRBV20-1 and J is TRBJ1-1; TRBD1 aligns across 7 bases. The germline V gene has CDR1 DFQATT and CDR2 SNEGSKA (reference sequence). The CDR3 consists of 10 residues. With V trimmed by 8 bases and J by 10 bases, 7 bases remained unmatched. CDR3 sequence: CSPTGARAFF. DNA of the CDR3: TGCAGTCCAACAGGGGCCCGAGCTTTCTTT.

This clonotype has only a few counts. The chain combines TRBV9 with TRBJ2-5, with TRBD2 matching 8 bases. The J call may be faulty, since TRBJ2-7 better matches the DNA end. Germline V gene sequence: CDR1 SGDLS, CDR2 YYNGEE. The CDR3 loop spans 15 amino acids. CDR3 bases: TGTGCCAGCAGCGCGAGCGGGGGCCACTCCTACGAGCAGTACTTC. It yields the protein CASSASGGHSYEQYF.

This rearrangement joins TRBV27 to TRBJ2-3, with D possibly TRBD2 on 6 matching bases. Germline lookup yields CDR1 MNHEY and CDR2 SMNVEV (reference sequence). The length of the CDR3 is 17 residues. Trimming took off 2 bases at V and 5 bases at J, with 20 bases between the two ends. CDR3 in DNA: TGTGCCAGCAGTTTAACCAATCGGGAGATCTGGGTAGATACGCAGTATTTT. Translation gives CASSLTNREIWVDTQYF.

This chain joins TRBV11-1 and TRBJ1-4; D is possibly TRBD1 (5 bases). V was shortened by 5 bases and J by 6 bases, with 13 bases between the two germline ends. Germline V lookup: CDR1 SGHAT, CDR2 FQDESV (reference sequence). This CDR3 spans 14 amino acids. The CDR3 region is CASSNTGTDEKLFF. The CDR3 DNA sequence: TGTGCCAGCAGCAATACCGGGACGGATGAAAAACTGTTTTTT.

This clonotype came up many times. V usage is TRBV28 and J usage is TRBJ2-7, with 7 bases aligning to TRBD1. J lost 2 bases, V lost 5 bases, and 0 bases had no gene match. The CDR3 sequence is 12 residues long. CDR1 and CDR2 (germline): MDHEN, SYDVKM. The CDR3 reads CASSGTAYEQYF. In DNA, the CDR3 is TGTGCCAGCAGTGGGACAGCCTACGAGCAGTACTTC.

This CDR3 is CASSPQVGHQPQHF. The CDR3 coding sequence is TGTGCCAGCAGCCCACAGGTGGGCCATCAGCCCCAGCATTTT. The chain is built from TRBV7-2 and TRBJ1-5; perhaps TRBD1 as D (5 bases). CDR1 and CDR2 from the germline V gene are SGHTA and FQGNSA. The V gene lost 5 bases and the J gene lost 5 bases, with 13 bases spanning the gap. This CDR3 spans 14 amino acids.

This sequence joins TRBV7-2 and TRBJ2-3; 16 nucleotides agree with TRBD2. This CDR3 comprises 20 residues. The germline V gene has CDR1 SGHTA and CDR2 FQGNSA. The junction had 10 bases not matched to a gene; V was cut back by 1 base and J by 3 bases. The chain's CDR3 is CASSLGPPGLAGGPTDTQYF. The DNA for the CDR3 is TGTGCCAGCAGCTTAGGCCCTCCGGGACTAGCGGGGGGGCCGACAGATACGCAGTATTTT.